This T cell receptor (beta chain) was documented in a study of radiotherapy plus CTLA-4 blockade in lung cancer (dated by TCRdb to 2016 to 2019). Regarding the complete study: Objective responses were observed in 15% to 20% of enrolled patients, and disease control was achieved in less than 35%.

In this study, focal radiation therapy paired with CTLA-4 blockade (ipilimumab) was tested in patients who had chemo-refractory metastatic non-small-cell lung cancer. The protocol used for the library was the immunoSEQ multiplex PCR assay. In its TCRdb copy, this immuneACCESS table keeps in-frame sequences only and misses some clones. Where compared with another copy, unresolved V genes explain less than half of these, and the others have no known cause. This sample is represented by 40,000 to 50,000 clones; roughly 80% of them were singletons. Together, the top ten hold 2.5% to 4% of the sample. General study outcomes and caveats: Early dynamic changes in blood T cell clones, together with increased serum interferon-beta after radiation, were reported as the strongest predictors of response. After treatment with radiotherapy and ipilimumab, TCR clones that originated in tumors expanded in peripheral blood.

Points on this clone: Its recognized antigen is unknown. Within one base of it there is no much larger clone, and no base qualities were kept.

The TCR originated in a human donor with non-small cell lung cancer who had stable disease on radiotherapy plus ipilimumab. Specimen: peripheral blood, collected from a patient treated with radiotherapy plus ipilimumab.

The DNA reads TGTGCCAGCAGTGAACAGGGGTTAGGTGAGCAGTTCTTC. Its protein is CASSEQGLGEQFF. The chain is encoded by TRBV6-1 joined to TRBJ2-1; tentative D gene TRBD1, with 6 bases matching. The germline V gene specifies MNHNS as CDR1 and SASEGT as CDR2. CDR3 length: 13 amino acids, cysteine to phenylalanine. Only the CDR3 portion is preserved as DNA: 39 bases, with reading frame beginning at the first base. Trimming removed 2 bases from V and 9 bases from J, leaving 11 bases between the germline ends.